These 19 T cell receptor beta chains were all obtained from the same sample, sequenced in a study of blood T cell repertoires in COVID-19. Clones were sequenced by immunoSEQ multiplex PCR, and TCRdb holds only the in-frame ones, with some missing. This table has approximately 350,000 clones, about 90% appearing once. The material sequenced was peripheral blood. The receptors were sampled from a woman in her seventies with COVID-19, enrolled during active disease.

CDR3 sequence reads: CASSDGTSGGAANEQFF. The CDR3 region has the DNA TGTGCCAGCAGCGACGGGACTAGCGGGGGGGCCGCAAATGAGCAGTTCTTC. The chain combines TRBV5-4 with TRBJ2-1; 16 bases are shared with TRBD2. Germline values: CDR1 SGHNT, CDR2 YYREEE (reference sequence). Trimming took 4 bases from V and 7 from J; bases not matched to a gene: 8. The CDR3 is made up of 17 amino acids.

This chain uses TRBV6-1 with TRBJ1-2; TRBD1 matches 8 bases. Per germline, CDR1 MNHNS and CDR2 SASEGT. Trimming cost V 3 bases and J 3 bases; bases outside gene matches: 3. This CDR3 region has 14 residues. CDR3 protein: CASSEMTGDYGYTF. As DNA, the CDR3 is TGTGCCAGCAGTGAGATGACAGGGGACTATGGCTACACCTTC.

The chain couples TRBV28 to TRBJ2-3, with a weak D call TRBD1 (5 bases). Germline lookup yields CDR1 MDHEN and CDR2 SYDVKM. CDR3 length: 15 residues. V lost 6 bases to trimming and J lost 0 bases, with 13 bases between them. CDR3 bases: TGTGCCAGCAGGTTGACAGTTGCTAGCACAGATACGCAGTATTTT. As protein: CASRLTVASTDTQYF.

This chain links TRBV4-3 with TRBJ2-7; 14 nucleotides match TRBD2. With V trimmed by 3 bases and J by 2 bases, 3 bases remained unmatched. This CDR3 is built from 16 residues. CDR1 LGHNA and CDR2 YSLEER come from the germline V gene. The CDR3 DNA sequence: TGCGCCAGCAGCCAGGGACTAGCGGGGGACGCCTACGAGCAGTACTTC. Translation gives CASSQGLAGDAYEQYF.

The V gene is TRBV3-1 (or the pseudogene TRBV3-2), the J gene TRBJ1-2; 7 positions agree with TRBD1. Germline V gene sequence: CDR1 LGHDT, CDR2 YNNKEL (reference sequence). CDR3 size: 16 residues. V shed 1 base, J shed 0 bases, and the junction held 5 bases outside the gene matches. The CDR3 region is CASSQGATGTNYGYTF. Here the CDR3 DNA reads TGTGCCAGCAGCCAAGGGGCGACAGGGACTAACTATGGCTACACCTTC.

The rearrangement uses TRBV6-5 and TRBJ2-7; tentatively, D is TRBD1 (6 bases). This CDR3 has 13 residues. Trimming pared 6 bases from V and 12 bases from J, leaving 21 bases between. Germline V gives CDR1 MNHEY, CDR2 SVGAGI. CDR3 in DNA: TGTGCCAGCAGCCAGGACAGCCCTTCGAGCATGTACTTC. Its translation is CASSQDSPSSMYF.

The chain links TRBV20-1 to TRBJ1-1; D might be TRBD1 (6 bases). The germline gives CDR1 DFQATT, CDR2 SNEGSKA (reference sequence). Trimming removed 3 bases at V and 1 base at J, with 12 bases between. The CDR3 spans 14 residues. The CDR3 sequence is CSASRGGENTEAFF. CDR3 DNA: TGCAGTGCTAGTAGGGGGGGCGAGAACACTGAAGCTTTCTTT.

This clone was detected only a few times. The chain links TRBV18 to TRBJ2-3, with 7 positions matching TRBD2. V lost 6 bases to trimming and J lost 6 bases; unmatched junction nucleotides: 3. Germline V gene lookup returns CDR1 KGHSH and CDR2 LQKENI. This CDR3 has 12 residues. CDR3 in amino acids: CASSGTKDTQYF. In DNA, the CDR3 is TGTGCCAGCTCGGGGACTAAGGATACGCAGTATTTT.

This clone was detected only once. V usage is TRBV5-1 and J usage is TRBJ1-2, with TRBD1 matching over 7 bases. Germline CDR1 SGHRS, CDR2 YFSETQ. The CDR3 is 15 residues long. V trimming: 3 bases; J trimming: 1 base; junction bases outside the gene matches: 6. In nucleotides, the CDR3 is TGCGCCAGCAGCTCAAGACAGGGCGGTAACTATGGCTACACCTTC. This translates into CASSSRQGGNYGYTF. Together with reference TRBV5-1 and TRBJ1-2, the CDR3 gives the full variable domain: KAGVTQTPRYLIKTRGQQVTLSCSPISGHRSVSWYQQTPGQGLQFLFEYFSETQRNKGNFPGRFSGRQFSNSRSEMNVSTLELGDSALYLCASSSRQGGNYGYTFGSGTRLTVV.

The J gene is TRBJ1-5, the V gene TRBV24-1; 9 nucleotides agree with TRBD1. The V gene's germline CDR1 is KGHDR and CDR2 SFDVKD. CDR3 size: 16 residues. V lost 4 bases and J lost 3; bases outside the gene matches: 6. The DNA for the CDR3 is TGTGCCACCAGTGACGCCGGGACAGGGCACAATCAGCCCCAGCATTTT. Translating gives CATSDAGTGHNQPQHF.

The chain links TRBV5-6 to TRBJ2-4, with D possibly TRBD1 on 8 matching bases. V lost 5 bases and J 9 bases, leaving 21 bases between the germline ends. The germline V gene has CDR1 SGHDT and CDR2 YYEEEE. This CDR3 comprises 15 residues. CDR3 in amino acids: CASRTTGGVDSIQYF. CDR3 sequence (DNA): TGTGCCAGCAGGACCACAGGGGGGGTCGACTCCATTCAGTACTTC.

This chain links TRBV5-1 with TRBJ2-3; D perhaps matches TRBD1 (6 bases). The CDR3 totals 13 residues. The ends were cut back, 0 bases at V and 4 bases at J, with 6 bases in the middle. The germline V gene has CDR1 SGHRS and CDR2 YFSETQ. In DNA form, the CDR3 reads TGCGCCAGCAGCTTGGGGGGGCCAGATACGCAGTATTTT. Encoded protein: CASSLGGPDTQYF.

The chain links TRBV10-1 to TRBJ1-2, with TRBD1 matching 7 bases. This CDR3 has 13 residues. CDR1 WNHNN and CDR2 SYGVQD come from the germline V gene (reference sequence). The V segment lost 6 bases and the J segment 5 bases; nucleotides outside the gene matches: 6. CDR3 sequence (DNA): TGCGCCAGCAGCGCGGACAGGCAGTATGGCTACACCTTC. Its protein product is CASSADRQYGYTF.

For this clone: Other DNA sequences in the sample encode the same CDR3. This chain uses TRBV7-2 with TRBJ1-3, with D unresolved. Looked up from germline, CDR1 is SGHTA and CDR2 is FQGNSA. V lost 3 bases, J lost 4 bases, and 4 bases lay in between. The CDR3 loop spans 12 amino acids. The CDR3 coding sequence is TGTGCCAGCAGCTTGAGCGGAAACACCATATATTTT. Protein product: CASSLSGNTIYF.

This clone has a single count. The chain employs TRBV24-1 and TRBJ2-5, with unresolved D. V was shortened by 0 bases and J by 2 bases, with 12 bases between the two germline ends. Germline V gene data show CDR1 as KGHDR and CDR2 as SFDVKD. The CDR3 extends over 16 amino acids. The CDR3 DNA reads as TGTGCCACCAGTGATTTGACAGTAGGTGGTCAAGAGACCCAGTACTTC. Protein sequence: CATSDLTVGGQETQYF.

The table lists this clone with a count of one. This chain connects TRBV11-2 to TRBJ1-2, with a weak D call TRBD1 (6 bases). CDR3 length: 17 amino acids. Germline lookup yields CDR1 SGHAT and CDR2 FQNNGV. The V end was cut by 4 bases, the J end by 1 base, with 19 bases between. CDR3 region: CASSSRDRRGGNYGYTF. The CDR3 DNA reads TGTGCCAGCAGCTCCCGAGACAGGAGGGGGGGTAACTATGGCTACACCTTC.

V usage is TRBV12-3 or TRBV12-4 and J usage is TRBJ2-7; a possible D gene is TRBD1 (5 bases). V lost 5 bases to trimming and J lost 2 bases, with 10 bases between them. This CDR3 contains 13 residues. CDR3 in amino acids: CASSPGHPYEQYF. The CDR3 DNA sequence: TGTGCCAGCAGTCCCGGACACCCCTACGAGCAGTACTTC.

This chain joins TRBV30 and TRBJ2-3; 10 nucleotides agree with TRBD1. CDR1 and CDR2 (germline): GTSNPN, SVGIG (reference sequence). Trimming cost V 4 bases and J 7 bases; bases outside gene matches: 8. This CDR3 is 14 amino acids long. DNA for the CDR3: TGTGCCTGGAAGATGGGACAGGGGTACAATACGCAGTATTTT. Amino acid sequence: CAWKMGQGYNTQYF.

The genes are TRBV7-9 and TRBJ1-6; maybe TRBD1 (6 bases). Germline loops: CDR1 SEHNR, CDR2 FQNEAQ (reference sequence). Deletions cut 7 bases from V and 8 bases from J, with 18 bases between. The CDR3 length is 15 residues. This CDR3 is CASTHRVGSDSPLHF. CDR3 in DNA: TGTGCCAGCACCCACAGGGTTGGGTCGGATTCACCCCTCCACTTT.